Listed below are T cell receptor beta chains from one sample, sequenced in a study of T cell responses to AZD1222 COVID-19 vaccine. The repertoire was sequenced with immunoSEQ multiplex PCR; TCRdb's copy has only in-frame clones and lacks some. The table includes around 220,000 clones, about 95% detected once. The sequencing here drew on peripheral blood, taken 28 days after the second dose of the MenACWY control vaccine. The receptor source for this set is an adult who received the MenACWY meningococcal vaccine as a control. The CDR3 runs from the conserved cysteine through the conserved F or W. The D gene is left open where the match is weak. Size is stated for part of the rows, as once, few or many counts, or as a class when the clone is expanded.

J: TRBJ1-6; V: TRBV30; size: -; D: -; DNA: TGTGCCTGGAGTGTCGGGCAGGGGAATTCACCCCTCCACTTT; CDR3: CAWSVGQGNSPLHF
J: TRBJ1-2; V: TRBV19; size: once; D: -; DNA: TGTGCCAGTAGTTGGGTCGGTAACTATGGCTACACCTTC; CDR3: CASSWVGNYGYTF
J: TRBJ2-7; V: TRBV7-2; size: -; D: TRBD2; DNA: TGTGCCAGCAGCTCCCTAGGGACTAGCGGGAGCTCCTACGAGCAGTACTTC; CDR3: CASSSLGTSGSSYEQYF
J: TRBJ1-6; V: TRBV18; size: -; D: -; DNA: TGTGCCAGCTCACCAAAGGGGCCAGGGGTTAATAATTCACCCCTCCACTTT; CDR3: CASSPKGPGVNNSPLHF
J: TRBJ2-1; V: TRBV15; size: -; D: TRBD1; DNA: TGTGCCACCAGCAGGACAGGGTTCTCCTACAATGAGCAGTTCTTC; CDR3: CATSRTGFSYNEQFF
J: TRBJ2-7; V: TRBV12-3/TRBV12-4; size: -; D: -; DNA: TGTGCCAGCAGTTTGTTGGGGACCTACGAGCAGTACTTC; CDR3: CASSLLGTYEQYF
J: TRBJ1-2; V: TRBV5-1; size: -; D: TRBD1; DNA: TGCGCCAGCAGCTTGGAAGGACAGGTGGTGGAGACGGGCTACACCTTC; CDR3: CASSLEGQVVETGYTF
J: TRBJ1-5; V: TRBV27; size: few; D: TRBD1; DNA: TGTGCCAGCAGTCCCGACAGGGGTCAGCCCCAGCATTTT; CDR3: CASSPDRGQPQHF
J: TRBJ2-7; V: TRBV2; size: -; D: TRBD1; DNA: TGTGCCAGCGGGACAGGGGGTGGTGAGCAGTACTTC; CDR3: CASGTGGGEQYF
J: TRBJ1-1; V: TRBV28; size: once; D: TRBD1; DNA: TGTGCCAGCAGTTTAATTCAGGGGGCTGGGAACACTGAAGCTTTCTTT; CDR3: CASSLIQGAGNTEAFF
J: TRBJ1-1; V: TRBV30; size: -; D: -; DNA: TGTGCCTGGAACTCGGCAACCAACACTGAAGCTTTCTTT; CDR3: CAWNSATNTEAFF
J: TRBJ2-2; V: TRBV7-6; size: -; D: TRBD2; DNA: TGTGCCAGCAGCTTAGTCGTGCCGGGAGGGACCGGGGAGCTGTTTTTT; CDR3: CASSLVVPGGTGELFF
J: TRBJ2-5; V: TRBV18; size: once; D: -; DNA: TGTGCCAGCTCACGGGACAATCCCCAAGAGACCCAGTACTTC; CDR3: CASSRDNPQETQYF
J: TRBJ1-5; V: TRBV15; size: once; D: -; DNA: TGTGCCACCAGCGAAACAACGGGCCCCAATCAGCCCCAGCATTTT; CDR3: CATSETTGPNQPQHF
J: TRBJ2-2; V: TRBV2; size: -; D: -; DNA: TGTGCCAGCAGTTGGACGAAGAACACCGGGGAGCTGTTTTTT; CDR3: CASSWTKNTGELFF
J: TRBJ1-3; V: TRBV18; size: -; D: TRBD1; DNA: TGTGCCAGCTCAGGACAGGGGGTGCCCGGAAACACCATATATTTT; CDR3: CASSGQGVPGNTIYF
J: TRBJ2-3; V: TRBV4-3; size: -; D: -; DNA: TGCGCCAGCAGCCGAGAGCTGTCCAGTATTTCAGATACGCAGTATTTT; CDR3: CASSRELSSISDTQYF
J: TRBJ1-1; V: TRBV12-3/TRBV12-4; size: -; D: -; DNA: TGTGCCAGCAGTTTGGAGGGGAACACTGAAGCTTTCTTT; CDR3: CASSLEGNTEAFF
J: TRBJ1-5; V: TRBV6-5; size: -; D: TRBD1; DNA: TGTGCCAGCAGTTACTCGGCAGGGGGGGGCAATCAGCCCCAGCATTTT; CDR3: CASSYSAGGGNQPQHF
J: TRBJ1-1; V: TRBV30; size: -; D: -; DNA: TGTGCCTGGAGGGAGGGATCTCTCCCCCCTGAAGCTTTCTTT; CDR3: CAWREGSLPPEAFF
J: TRBJ2-3; V: TRBV4-3; size: -; D: -; DNA: TGCGCCAGCAGCCAAGCAGGGGGCGGGGGATTAGATACGCAGTATTTT; CDR3: CASSQAGGGGLDTQYF
J: TRBJ2-2; V: TRBV13; size: -; D: -; DNA: TGTGCCAGCAGCTTGATTAGGGGAGACACCGGGGAGCTGTTTTTT; CDR3: CASSLIRGDTGELFF
J: TRBJ2-7; V: TRBV14; size: -; D: TRBD2; DNA: TGTGCCAGCGTGCTAGCGGGAGCTATAGAGCAGTACTTC; CDR3: CASVLAGAIEQYF
J: TRBJ2-2; V: TRBV30; size: -; D: TRBD1; DNA: TGTGCCTGGAGTGTCTTCGGGACAGACACCGGGGAGCTGTTTTTT; CDR3: CAWSVFGTDTGELFF
J: TRBJ2-7; V: TRBV29-1; size: -; D: -; DNA: TGCAGCGTTCGTCCGGGTACCTACGAGCAGTACTTC; CDR3: CSVRPGTYEQYF
J: TRBJ2-7; V: TRBV30; size: once; D: TRBD1; DNA: TGTGCCTGGACCCGCCGGGACAGGGGGGACGAGCAGTACTTC; CDR3: CAWTRRDRGDEQYF
J: TRBJ2-3; V: TRBV9; size: -; D: TRBD2; DNA: TGTGCCAGCAGCGGCGGACTAGCGGGACGGGCAGATACGCAGTATTTT; CDR3: CASSGGLAGRADTQYF
J: TRBJ2-3; V: TRBV4-2; size: -; D: TRBD2; DNA: TGTGCCAGCAGCCAAACACCACCGGGAGGATCCACAGATACGCAGTATTTT; CDR3: CASSQTPPGGSTDTQYF
J: TRBJ2-6; V: TRBV19; size: once; D: -; DNA: TGTGCCAGTAGTTTCCAACACGGTGGGGCCAACGTCCTGACTTTC; CDR3: CASSFQHGGANVLTF
J: TRBJ1-1; V: TRBV10-3; size: -; D: -; DNA: TGTGCCATCAGTGGCCGGGACGGGGCCCACACTGAAGCTTTCTTT; CDR3: CAISGRDGAHTEAFF
J: TRBJ2-5; V: TRBV3-1/TRBV3-2; size: -; D: -; DNA: TGTGCCAGCAGCGAGATCGACCAACGCGGGGAGACCCAGTACTTC; CDR3: CASSEIDQRGETQYF
J: TRBJ2-5; V: TRBV5-6; size: once; D: -; DNA: TGTGCCAGCAGTTACGACAGCCAAGAGACCCAGTACTTC; CDR3: CASSYDSQETQYF
J: TRBJ2-5; V: TRBV5-1; size: -; D: -; DNA: TGCGCCAGCAGCTTGACCCAGGGGTACCAAGAGACCCAGTACTTC; CDR3: CASSLTQGYQETQYF
J: TRBJ1-1; V: TRBV6-2/TRBV6-3; size: -; D: -; DNA: TGTGCCAGCAGCCGGGGGGGCTTTAACACTGAAGCTTTCTTT; CDR3: CASSRGGFNTEAFF
J: TRBJ1-6; V: TRBV7-3; size: once; D: -; DNA: TGTGCCAGCAGCTTAGAGGGGAGCAATTCACCCCTCCACTTT; CDR3: CASSLEGSNSPLHF
J: TRBJ1-1; V: TRBV27; size: -; D: -; DNA: TGTGCCAGCAGTCCCGGGGGCACTGAAGCTTTCTTT; CDR3: CASSPGGTEAFF
J: TRBJ1-3; V: TRBV12-5; size: -; D: -; DNA: TGTGCTAGTGGTCGGGACACCCTAAACACCATATATTTT; CDR3: CASGRDTLNTIYF
J: TRBJ1-6; V: TRBV2; size: many; D: -; DNA: TGTGCCAGCACTGTTAGTCTTGAGAGTGCACCCCTCCACTTT; CDR3: CASTVSLESAPLHF
J: TRBJ2-3; V: TRBV28; size: -; D: TRBD2; DNA: TGTGCCAGCAGTTTAATCCGAATATGGGGGGGTGGAGATACGCAGTATTTT; CDR3: CASSLIRIWGGGDTQYF
J: TRBJ1-1; V: TRBV28; size: once; D: -; DNA: TGTGCCAGCAGTTTACCCCACAGGGCCCAGGGCACTGAAGCTTTCTTT; CDR3: CASSLPHRAQGTEAFF
J: TRBJ1-5; V: TRBV7-9; size: -; D: TRBD1; DNA: TGTGCCAGCAGCGAGGGACAGCATCAGCCCCAGCATTTT; CDR3: CASSEGQHQPQHF
J: TRBJ2-1; V: TRBV5-1; size: -; D: TRBD1; DNA: TGCGCCAGCAGCATCGGACAGGGGGCGTATAATGAGCAGTTCTTC; CDR3: CASSIGQGAYNEQFF
J: TRBJ1-3; V: TRBV28; size: -; D: -; DNA: TGTGCCAGCAATCCCCTCCCGGGACGGAAAAACACCATATATTTT; CDR3: CASNPLPGRKNTIYF
J: TRBJ1-6; V: TRBV21-1; size: once; D: -; DNA: TGTGCCAGCAGCAAGGGACAGAATTCACCCCTCCACTTT; CDR3: CASSKGQNSPLHF
J: TRBJ1-1; V: TRBV12-5; size: -; D: -; DNA: TGTGCTAGTGGTTTGGGACCTAGTCGCCGCGAAGCTTTCTTT; CDR3: CASGLGPSRREAFF
J: TRBJ1-5; V: TRBV24-1; size: -; D: -; DNA: TGTGCCACCATAAGACGGGAGGGGAATCAGCCCCAGCATTTT; CDR3: CATIRREGNQPQHF
J: TRBJ2-7; V: TRBV4-1; size: -; D: TRBD2; DNA: TGCGCCAGCAGCGAAGGGACTAGGGGGAGGTACGAGCAGTACTTC; CDR3: CASSEGTRGRYEQYF
J: TRBJ2-3; V: TRBV6-6; size: -; D: TRBD2; DNA: TGTGCCACCTTCCTTAGCGGGGGGGGAGATACGCAGTATTTT; CDR3: CATFLSGGGDTQYF
J: TRBJ1-5; V: TRBV6-2/TRBV6-3; size: -; D: -; DNA: TGTGCCAGCAGTTCCAGATTTAATCAGCCCCAGCATTTT; CDR3: CASSSRFNQPQHF
J: TRBJ2-5; V: TRBV19; size: once; D: -; DNA: TGTGCCAGTAGTATAGGGGCAGGCCAAGAGACCCAGTACTTC; CDR3: CASSIGAGQETQYF
J: TRBJ1-2; V: TRBV30; size: -; D: TRBD1; DNA: TGTGCCTGGAGTGTATCCTGGACAGGGGGCGACGGCTACACCTTC; CDR3: CAWSVSWTGGDGYTF
J: TRBJ1-2; V: TRBV5-1; size: -; D: -; DNA: TGCGCCAGCAGCTTGGCCGGGCAGAGTCTAGCTAACTATGGCTACACCTTC; CDR3: CASSLAGQSLANYGYTF
J: TRBJ2-1; V: TRBV11-2; size: -; D: TRBD2; DNA: TGTGCCAGCAGCTTAGGGGTAGCGGGGAACAATGAGCAGTTCTTC; CDR3: CASSLGVAGNNEQFF
J: TRBJ2-1; V: TRBV27; size: once; D: TRBD2; DNA: TGTGCCAGCAGTTTACGGCGACTAGCGGGGGGTAAATACAATGAGCAGTTCTTC; CDR3: CASSLRRLAGGKYNEQFF
J: TRBJ1-5; V: TRBV2; size: -; D: -; DNA: TGTGCCAGCAGTGATAGACGGTCCCAGCATTTT; CDR3: CASSDRRSQHF